These T cell receptor beta chains were read from a single sample in a study of T cell responses to AZD1222 COVID-19 vaccine. Data came from immunoSEQ multiplex PCR; TCRdb stores just in-frame clones and leaves some out. In the table there are tens of thousands of clones, roughly 88% of which are singletons. The sequencing used peripheral blood, collected on day 0 of AZD1222 vaccination. The receptors originated from an adult in good health. Both conserved end residues are part of each CDR3. D genes are given only for firm matches. The size entry is marked missing in some rows and otherwise reads once, few, many or a size class.

v_call	j_call	d_call	clone_size	cdr3_nt	cdr3_aa
TRBV15	TRBJ2-3	TRBD2	NA	TGTGCCACCAGCAGACCAAGGGGGACTAGCGGGGTAGATACGCAGTATTTT	CATSRPRGTSGVDTQYF
TRBV15	TRBJ1-5	TRBD1	many	TGTGCCACCAGCAAAGACAGGGGTTATCAGCCCCAGCATTTT	CATSKDRGYQPQHF
TRBV5-1	TRBJ2-7	NA	NA	TGCGCCAGCAGCTCCGGACCCTCCTACGAGCAGTACTTC	CASSSGPSYEQYF
TRBV7-9	TRBJ1-5	NA	NA	TGTGCCAGCAGTAACGGGGTTCAGCCCCAGCATTTT	CASSNGVQPQHF
TRBV3-1/TRBV3-2	TRBJ1-6	NA	NA	TGTGCCAGCAGCCGGACAGACGATGATTCACCCCTCCACTTT	CASSRTDDDSPLHF
TRBV10-3	TRBJ2-7	TRBD1	NA	TGTGCCATCAGAAAAGACAGGGGGCGAGCCTCCTACGAGCAGTACTTC	CAIRKDRGRASYEQYF
TRBV6-5	TRBJ2-7	NA	NA	TGTGCCAGCAGCCCCCCGGGGAGGAACGAGCAGTACTTC	CASSPPGRNEQYF
TRBV14	TRBJ2-5	NA	few	TGTGCCAGCAGCCGTAACAGGGTTGAAGAGACCCAGTACTTC	CASSRNRVEETQYF
TRBV30	TRBJ2-1	TRBD2	NA	TGTGCCTGGAGTAGACTAGCGGGCAGCTCCTACAATGAGCAGTTCTTC	CAWSRLAGSSYNEQFF
TRBV2	TRBJ2-1	NA	few	TGTGCCAGCAGTGTTTCAGGGGCGGGGTACAATGAGCAGTTCTTC	CASSVSGAGYNEQFF
TRBV9	TRBJ1-3	NA	NA	TGTGCCAGCAGCGTAGGTTACAGGTCGACTGGAAACACCATATATTTT	CASSVGYRSTGNTIYF
TRBV5-1	TRBJ2-5	TRBD1	NA	TGCGCCAGCAGCTTGGCACAGGGGGTGAGGGAGACCCAGTACTTC	CASSLAQGVRETQYF
TRBV5-1	TRBJ2-2	NA	NA	TGCGCCAGCAGCAAAGTCCAGGGTGCCGGGGAGCTGTTTTTT	CASSKVQGAGELFF
TRBV6-5	TRBJ1-5	NA	NA	TGTGCCAGCAGGGGTCTGGGGAACCAGCCCCAGCATTTT	CASRGLGNQPQHF
TRBV3-1/TRBV3-2	TRBJ1-5	NA	NA	TGTGCCAGCAGCCAAGGTCCCAACTCTAATCAGCCCCAGCATTTT	CASSQGPNSNQPQHF
TRBV5-4	TRBJ2-2	TRBD1	NA	TGTGCCAGCAGCACCGGACAGGGCTCAGACACCGGGGAGCTGTTTTTT	CASSTGQGSDTGELFF
TRBV28	TRBJ2-7	NA	NA	TGTGCCAGCAGTTTATCCCTCGGACACCTGCCCAACTACGAGCAGTACTTC	CASSLSLGHLPNYEQYF
TRBV2	TRBJ2-7	TRBD1	NA	TGTGCCAGCAGTCCCGGGACAGGGGCTTACGAGCAGTACTTC	CASSPGTGAYEQYF
TRBV27	TRBJ2-7	NA	NA	TGTGCCAGCAGTTTGACGGGGGTAGGAACCTACGAGCAGTACTTC	CASSLTGVGTYEQYF
TRBV5-1	TRBJ2-2	NA	NA	TGCGCCAGCAGCTTTACCGGGAGAACCTCGAACACCGGGGAGCTGTTTTTT	CASSFTGRTSNTGELFF
TRBV5-6	TRBJ2-1	NA	NA	TGTGCCAGCAGCCCACCGGGACTGTCATCCAATGAGCAGTTCTTC	CASSPPGLSSNEQFF
TRBV29-1	TRBJ2-3	NA	NA	TGCAGCGTCCAAAAACGACCGAGCACAGATACGCAGTATTTT	CSVQKRPSTDTQYF
TRBV28	TRBJ1-6	NA	few	TGTGCCAGCAGTCTGGGCAGGTCCAGATCGAATTCACCCCTCCACTTT	CASSLGRSRSNSPLHF
TRBV24-1	TRBJ2-3	TRBD1	once	TGTGCCACCAGTGAGGCCGGACAGGGGCCAGATACGCAGTATTTT	CATSEAGQGPDTQYF
TRBV24-1	TRBJ2-1	NA	NA	TGTGCCACCAGTGGGAGGACGCGCCGGGACACTCCAGTCAGTGAGCAGTTCTTC	CATSGRTRRDTPVSEQFF
TRBV7-7	TRBJ2-1	NA	NA	TGTGCCAGCAGCTTAGCGCAAAGCAATGAGCAGTTCTTC	CASSLAQSNEQFF
TRBV5-1	TRBJ2-1	NA	NA	TGCGCCAGCAGCTTAACTAGCTACTCCTACAATGAGCAGTTCTTC	CASSLTSYSYNEQFF
TRBV4-3	TRBJ2-1	NA	once	TGCGCCAGCAGCCAGGACAGCATCTCCTACAATGAGCAGTTCTTC	CASSQDSISYNEQFF
TRBV11-2	TRBJ1-2	NA	NA	TGTGCCAGCGGCAATACAGGAGGCTACACCTTC	CASGNTGGYTF
TRBV10-1	TRBJ2-3	TRBD2	once	TGCGCCAGCAGTGAGTCCGGGAGGGCCAGCACAGATACGCAGTATTTT	CASSESGRASTDTQYF
TRBV19	TRBJ1-2	NA	NA	TGTGCCAGTCAAGTTCGAAGAACGGGGGGCGACCACTATGGCTACACCTTC	CASQVRRTGGDHYGYTF
TRBV15	TRBJ2-1	TRBD2	NA	TGTGCCACCAGCAGAGCCCGACTAGCGGGAGGTCAGAAGTTCTTC	CATSRARLAGGQKFF
TRBV4-2	TRBJ2-2	NA	NA	TGTGCCAGCAGCCGAGGGCAGGGAGACGCGAATGGCGGGGAGCTGTTTTTT	CASSRGQGDANGGELFF
TRBV9	TRBJ2-1	NA	NA	TGTGCCAGCAGCGTAGGAGTGGGGTACGAGCAGTTCTTC	CASSVGVGYEQFF
TRBV3-1/TRBV3-2	TRBJ1-4	NA	once	TGTGCCAGCAGCCATCCGGCAGGGGAAAAACTGTTTTTT	CASSHPAGEKLFF
TRBV29-1	TRBJ2-2	NA	NA	TGCAGCGTTCCGAACACCGGGGAGCTGTTTTTT	CSVPNTGELFF
TRBV27	TRBJ2-7	NA	NA	TGTGCCAGCAGTTTATCGCACAGTAAATACGAGCAGTACTTC	CASSLSHSKYEQYF
TRBV9	TRBJ2-1	TRBD2	NA	TGTGCCAGCAGCGTTCGCAGTTTAGCGGGAGGAACCTACAATGAGCAGTTCTTC	CASSVRSLAGGTYNEQFF
TRBV13	TRBJ2-6	TRBD1	NA	TGTGCCAGCAGCTTACTCCGGGACAGGGCAAAGTCTGGGGCCAACGTCCTGACTTTC	CASSLLRDRAKSGANVLTF
TRBV29-1	TRBJ2-1	TRBD2	NA	TGCAGCGTAGCACAGGGAGCGGGAGGTGGCTGGGAGCAGTTCTTC	CSVAQGAGGGWEQFF
TRBV5-6	TRBJ1-5	NA	NA	TGTGCCAGCAGCTTGAGGGAGGGAAGTCAGCCCCAGCATTTT	CASSLREGSQPQHF
TRBV7-2	TRBJ2-7	NA	NA	TGTGCCAGCAGCTATACCCAAGGCTACGAGCAGTACTTC	CASSYTQGYEQYF
TRBV12-3/TRBV12-4	TRBJ2-5	NA	NA	TGTGCCAGCAGAAGACAGCAAGAGACCCAGTACTTC	CASRRQQETQYF
TRBV10-2	TRBJ2-1	TRBD2	NA	TGCGCCAGCCGACTAGCGGGGGACAATGAGCAGTTCTTC	CASRLAGDNEQFF
TRBV5-4	TRBJ2-7	TRBD2	NA	TGTGCCAGCAGCCCCGGACTAGCGGGAGTTTTGATCGGGTACGAGCAGTACTTC	CASSPGLAGVLIGYEQYF
TRBV7-2	TRBJ1-5	NA	NA	TGTGCCAGCAGCTTAATTTTAGGTAGCAATCAGCCCCAGCATTTT	CASSLILGSNQPQHF
TRBV6-5	TRBJ2-4	TRBD1	NA	TGTGCCACCGAACAGGGGGCCAAAAACATTCAGTACTTC	CATEQGAKNIQYF
TRBV3-1/TRBV3-2	TRBJ2-1	NA	NA	TGTGCCAGCAGCCAGGTAGCGCGCGACACCTACAATGAGCAGTTCTTC	CASSQVARDTYNEQFF
TRBV4-2	TRBJ1-2	TRBD1	once	TGTGCCAGCAGCCAGGAAGGGGGCGGCTACACCTTC	CASSQEGGGYTF
TRBV7-9	TRBJ1-5	NA	NA	TGTGCCAGCAGTTCAGTCGAAGGTATCAATCAGCCCCAGCATTTT	CASSSVEGINQPQHF
TRBV2	TRBJ1-1	NA	once	TGTGCCAGCAGGGGGATGAGGGCTTTCTTT	CASRGMRAFF